Included here is one TCR beta chain sequence, with context. There is no known antigen for this receptor. No much larger clone exists at a distance of one base, and base qualities are not known. The library came from 5' RACE. Data came from an Illumina HiSeq 2500. A second PCR of about 7 to 12 cycles was run with a J-beta primer mix and a sample-barcoded 5' primer. A unique molecular identifier was introduced onto each TCR beta cDNA molecule by a template-switch 5' adaptor carrying 12 random nucleotides. Each sample yielded at least 3 million CDR3-containing paired-end reads. All of the RNA was converted into first-strand cDNA using the Mint cDNA synthesis kit, with a TRBC-specific oligonucleotide serving as the primer. All cDNA was treated with uracil-DNA glycosylase and then went through a first 18-cycle PCR with the universal primers M1SS and BC2_uni_R. The authors processed their data as follows. Each sample was normalized by randomly selecting 1 million high-quality reads, each carrying a distinct molecular identifier. Instead of being binned into consensus sequences, reads with shared molecular identifiers were discarded. MiTCR, run with a Q25 quality threshold and the strictest error-elimination algorithm, handled CDR3 identification, clonotype clustering and error correction. A nonparametric unseen species model with Euler transformation was used to estimate lower-bound total TCR beta diversity. TCRdb took the public reads, trimmed them with fastp at Q25, ran MiXCR for clone calling and kept in-frame beta chains. Rows matching on CDR3 protein sequence are summarized as one entry with the most common DNA and genes. The authors' filters were not applied to this entry. Present in this sample are fewer than 800,000 distinct CDR3 sequences, roughly 25% of which were seen just once. 9.4% of the sample goes to the ten largest clones.

These data come from a study of blood T cells in healthy people across ages (dated by TCRdb to the mid-2010s). The study in broad terms: Template switching captured roughly one uniquely barcoded TCR beta cDNA molecule per two T cells in model experiments. Using deep sequencing normalized with unique cDNA molecular identifiers, the study measured how TCR beta repertoire diversity changes with age. Donors were grouped into four age groups: young (average roughly 17 years), middle-aged (around 39), aged (around 66) and long-lived (roughly 80). Two additional independent replicas of 1 million unique cDNA reads from the same blood draw were analyzed for two donors (one aged 18 to 30 and one aged 80 or older).

Based on the germline V gene, the CDR1 and CDR2 sequences are MDHEN and SYDVKM. At the junction V is shortened by 5 bases and J by 10 bases; bases outside the gene matches: 10. Reading from cysteine to phenylalanine, the CDR3 counts 13 amino acids. Only the CDR3 region is kept as DNA, spanning 39 bases read in frame from base 1. The donors were a few dozen Caucasian individuals from Russia, aged roughly 6 to 100 years, who were systemically healthy. Each donor gave ten milliliters of peripheral blood, collected into EDTA-treated Vacutainer tubes. Ficoll-Paque density-gradient centrifugation was used to isolate PBMCs, with at least 7 million per sample. Trizol reagent was used to extract total RNA from PBMCs, with at least 6 micrograms per sample. For every donor, flow cytometry on a PBMC aliquot measured the percentage of naive CD45RAhigh/CD27high T cells. Broad study findings and their caveats: Because the CMV infection status of the donors was unknown, age-related changes in expanded clonotypes may potentially have been confounded. Bulk unsorted PBMC profiling prevented conclusive comparison of naive and antigen-experienced compartments. Estimates of total diversity based on one million sequenced T cells were regarded as lower bounds and as underestimates. Observed TCR beta diversity correlated strongly with the percentage of naive T cells measured by flow cytometry. Compared with the aged group, the long-lived group had more naive CD4+ T cells, fewer expanded clones and increased TCR diversity, suggesting age selection. As age increased, observed TCR beta diversity per million T cells dropped in a roughly linear way, and a significant reduction was already evident by age 40.

In addition, the sample was reused for a study of T cells of mothers and their children. That second report states: Donors were nine systemically healthy Caucasian individuals: three mothers and their six children. cDNA synthesis consumed the entire amount of extracted RNA, loaded at approximately 1.6 ug RNA in each 15 ul reaction. In the second PCR, the M1S primer introduced both the sample barcodes and 2-4 random nucleotides. Over 10 million TCR beta CDR3 reads came from each mother, compared with some 3.1 million reads from each child. Thymic selection shapes the output of TCR recombination in a similar way in related and unrelated pairs, and inherited differences have a minor effect. Normalized repertoire overlap was always slightly but never significantly higher in related than unrelated mother-child pairs. No persistent microchimeric T cell clones were found, with a detection sensitivity of approximately 100 clones per million clonotypes. In the study, deep NGS was used to compare the TCR beta repertoires of mothers and children, and features distinguishing related mother-child pairs from unrelated individuals were sought. Mothers averaged 40 +/- 4 years of age and children averaged 11 +/- 4 years. Libraries were sequenced on Illumina HiSeq 2000 with 100+100 nt paired-end reads after adapter ligation with NEBNext reagents. To prevent cross-contamination, the mother and child libraries were prepared one month apart and sequenced in separate runs. For each donor, somewhere between about 450,000 and 2,000,000 distinct TCR beta clonotypes were identified. Naive TCR beta clonotypes were estimated from low-frequency clonotypes matched to each donor's FACS-determined naive share, without sorting.

This TCR came from a boy younger than 18 in good health. Material: blood. Here the chain combines TRBV28 and TRBJ1-2; 7 bases in between match TRBD1. In nucleotide form, the sequence is TGTGCCAGCAGTCCCTCGCAGGGGGGGAACTACACCTTC. Its protein reads: CASSPSQGGNYTF.